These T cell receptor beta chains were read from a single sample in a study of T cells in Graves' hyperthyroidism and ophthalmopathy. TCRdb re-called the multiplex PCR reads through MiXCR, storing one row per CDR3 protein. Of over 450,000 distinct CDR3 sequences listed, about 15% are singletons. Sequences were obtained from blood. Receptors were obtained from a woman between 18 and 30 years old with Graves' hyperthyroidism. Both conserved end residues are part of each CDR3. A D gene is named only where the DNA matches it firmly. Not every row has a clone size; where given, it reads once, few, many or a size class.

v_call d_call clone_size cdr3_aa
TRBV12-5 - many CASGLPYYNEQFF
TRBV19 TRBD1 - CASRNRDRGYGYTF
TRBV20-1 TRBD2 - CSAYSGGGTDTQYF
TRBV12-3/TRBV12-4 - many CASSPGWDKNIQYF
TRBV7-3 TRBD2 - CASSLRGGVRSYNEQFF
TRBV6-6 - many CASSYSKYRNYGYTF
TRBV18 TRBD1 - CASSSGGQGANSPLHF
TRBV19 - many CASSSLQFYGYTF
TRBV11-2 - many CASSSSDSYTEAFF
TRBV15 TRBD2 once CATSVRLAGTDTQYF
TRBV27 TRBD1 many CASTRTGRIKSDGYTF
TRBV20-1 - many CSAGRLLHRDYEQYF
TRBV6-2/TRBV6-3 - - CASRKDRSMNTEAFF
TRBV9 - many CASSVSSQGGETQYF
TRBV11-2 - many CASSLEVSADTQYF
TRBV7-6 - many CASSLAQTSNYEQYF
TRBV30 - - CAWISGLSTDTQYF
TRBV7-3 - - CASTWVPGDTQYF
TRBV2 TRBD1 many CASSRQGAQNEKLFF
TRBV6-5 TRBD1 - CASSSRTGDFYSNQPQHF
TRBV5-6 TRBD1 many CASSGRGRTTDTQYF
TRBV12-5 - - CASGLTELDGYTF
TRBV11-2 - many CASSLGHNLGYTF
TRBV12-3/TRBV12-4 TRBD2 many CASSFGSRERLIDTQYF
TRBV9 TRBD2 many CASGPGLAGETQYF
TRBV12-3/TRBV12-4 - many CASSSLNTGELFF
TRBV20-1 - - CSARDSRGDSYEQYF
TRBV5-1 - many CASSSVARAGQGQPQHF
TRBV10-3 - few CAISESGNTGELFF
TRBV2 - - CARYSRITGELFF
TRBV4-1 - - CASSPLFSGELFF
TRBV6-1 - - CASRTDSYYGYTF
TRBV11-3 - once CASSLVGGSGSTNEKLFF
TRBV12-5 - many CASGLPVRGDQETQYF
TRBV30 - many CAWSRNTPSPLHF
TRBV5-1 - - CASSSFTGEGETQYF
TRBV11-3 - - CASSSLRNEQFF
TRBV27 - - CASARRGYNEQFF
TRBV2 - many CASSEGQHPIYYNEQFF
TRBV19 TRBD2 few CASSILSGTGGNEQFF
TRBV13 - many CASSLEKGTYEQYF
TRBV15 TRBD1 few CATSRDPGQFGSPLHF
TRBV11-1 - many CASSSTGITEAFF
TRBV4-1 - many CASSQENQRLQPQHF
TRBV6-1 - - CASSELGHEQFF
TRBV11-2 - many CASSLGAGLHF
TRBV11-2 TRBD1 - CASSSSDRVADRMNTEAFF
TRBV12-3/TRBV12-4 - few CASSLRWRNPPLHF
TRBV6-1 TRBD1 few CASGTVPEAFF
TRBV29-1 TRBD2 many CSPHGGRARETQYF
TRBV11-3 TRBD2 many CASSSRGGANTGELFF
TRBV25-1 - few CASTPGVGAFITEAFF
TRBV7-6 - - CASSLQGENTEAFF
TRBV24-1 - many CATSRNWGTEAFF
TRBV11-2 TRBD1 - CASSQGEVADSYNEQFF
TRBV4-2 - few CASSQVQEPIDGYTF